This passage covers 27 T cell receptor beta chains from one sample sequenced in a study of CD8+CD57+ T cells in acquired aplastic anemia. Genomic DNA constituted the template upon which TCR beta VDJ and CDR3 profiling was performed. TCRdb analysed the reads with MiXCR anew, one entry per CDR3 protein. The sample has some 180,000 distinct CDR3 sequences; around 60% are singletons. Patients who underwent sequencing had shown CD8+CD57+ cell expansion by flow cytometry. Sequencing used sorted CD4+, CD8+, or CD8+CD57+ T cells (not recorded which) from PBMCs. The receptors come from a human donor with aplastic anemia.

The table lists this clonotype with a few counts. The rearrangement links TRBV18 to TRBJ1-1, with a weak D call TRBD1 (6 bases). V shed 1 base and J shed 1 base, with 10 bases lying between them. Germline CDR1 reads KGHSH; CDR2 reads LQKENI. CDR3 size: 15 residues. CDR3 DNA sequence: TGTGCCAGCTCACCACTCGAGGGGGGGAACACTGAAGCTTTCTTT. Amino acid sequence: CASSPLEGGNTEAFF.

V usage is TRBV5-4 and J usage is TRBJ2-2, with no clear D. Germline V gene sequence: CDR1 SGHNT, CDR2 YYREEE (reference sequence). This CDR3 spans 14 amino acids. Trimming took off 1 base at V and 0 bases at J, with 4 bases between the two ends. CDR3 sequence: CASSLPPNTGELFF. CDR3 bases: TGTGCCAGCAGCTTGCCCCCGAACACCGGGGAGCTGTTTTTT.

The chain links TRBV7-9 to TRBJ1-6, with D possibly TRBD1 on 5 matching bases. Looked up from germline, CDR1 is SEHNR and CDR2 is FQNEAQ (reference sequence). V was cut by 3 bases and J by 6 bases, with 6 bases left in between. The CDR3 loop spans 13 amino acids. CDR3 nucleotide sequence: TGTGCCAGCAGCTTTAGGGGTAATTCACCCCTCCACTTT. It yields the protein CASSFRGNSPLHF.

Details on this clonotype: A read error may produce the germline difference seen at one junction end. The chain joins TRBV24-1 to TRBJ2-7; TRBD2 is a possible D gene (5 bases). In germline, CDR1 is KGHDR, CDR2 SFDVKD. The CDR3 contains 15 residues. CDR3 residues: CASSVLRVGTYEQYF. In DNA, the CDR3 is TGTGCCAGCAGTGTCCTCCGGGTCGGGACCTACGAGCAGTACTTC.

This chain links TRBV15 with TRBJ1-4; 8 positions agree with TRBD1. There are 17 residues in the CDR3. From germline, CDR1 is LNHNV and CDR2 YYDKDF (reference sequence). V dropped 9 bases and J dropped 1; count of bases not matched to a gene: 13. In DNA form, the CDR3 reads TGTGCCACTACCCAGGGGGCAGGGATGGTAACTAATGAAAAACTGTTTTTT. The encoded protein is CATTQGAGMVTNEKLFF.

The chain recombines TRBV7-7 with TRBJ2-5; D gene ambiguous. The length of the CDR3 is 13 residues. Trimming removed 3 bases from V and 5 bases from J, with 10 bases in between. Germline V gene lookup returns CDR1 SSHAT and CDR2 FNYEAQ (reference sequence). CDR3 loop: CASSFGVRETQYF. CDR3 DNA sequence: TGTGCCAGCAGCTTCGGTGTGAGGGAGACCCAGTACTTC.

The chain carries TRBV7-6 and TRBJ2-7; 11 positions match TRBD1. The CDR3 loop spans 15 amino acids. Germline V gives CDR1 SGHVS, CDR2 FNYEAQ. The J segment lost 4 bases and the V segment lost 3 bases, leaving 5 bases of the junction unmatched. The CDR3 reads CASSLGTGGLYEQYF. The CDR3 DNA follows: TGTGCCAGCAGCTTGGGGACAGGGGGACTATACGAGCAGTACTTC.

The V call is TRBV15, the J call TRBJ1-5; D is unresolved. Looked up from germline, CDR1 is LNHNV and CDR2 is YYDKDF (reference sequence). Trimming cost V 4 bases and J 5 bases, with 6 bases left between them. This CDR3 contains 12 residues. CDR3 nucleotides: TGTGCCACCAGCAAGCCAGATCAGCCCCAGCATTTT. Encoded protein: CATSKPDQPQHF. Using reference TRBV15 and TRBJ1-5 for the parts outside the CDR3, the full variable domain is DAMVIQNPRYQVTQFGKPVTLSCSQTLNHNVMYWYQQKSSQAPKLLFHYYDKDFNNEADTPDNFQSRRPNTSFCFLDIRSPGLGDTAMYLCATSKPDQPQHFGDGTRLSIL.

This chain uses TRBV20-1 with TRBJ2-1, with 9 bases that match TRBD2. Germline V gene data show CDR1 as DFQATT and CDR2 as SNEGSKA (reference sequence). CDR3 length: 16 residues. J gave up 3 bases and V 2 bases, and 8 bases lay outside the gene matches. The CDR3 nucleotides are TGCAGTGCTAGACAATTCGGGACTAGCAGCTACAATGAGCAGTTCTTC. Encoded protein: CSARQFGTSSYNEQFF.

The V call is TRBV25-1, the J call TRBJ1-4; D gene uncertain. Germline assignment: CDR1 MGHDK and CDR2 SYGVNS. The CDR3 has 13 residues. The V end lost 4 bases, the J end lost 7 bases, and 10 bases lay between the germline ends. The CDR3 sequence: CASSGLGPEKLFF. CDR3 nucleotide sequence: TGTGCCAGCAGTGGGCTAGGGCCTGAAAAACTGTTTTTT. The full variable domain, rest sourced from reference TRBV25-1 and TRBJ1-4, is EADIYQTPRYLVIGTGKKITLECSQTMGHDKMYWYQQDPGMELHLIHYSYGVNSTEKGDLSSESTVSRIRTEHFPLTLESARPSHTSQYLCASSGLGPEKLFFGSGTQLSVL.

The CDR3 coding sequence is TGTGCCAGCGGTCTAAGTACCCGTGGGAACACTGAAGCTTTCTTT. Translated: CASGLSTRGNTEAFF. The chain employs TRBV9 and TRBJ1-1; D unclear. V gave up 7 bases and J gave up 1 base, with 17 bases separating them. CDR3 length: 15 amino acids. Germline-derived CDR1 and CDR2 are SGDLS and YYNGEE.

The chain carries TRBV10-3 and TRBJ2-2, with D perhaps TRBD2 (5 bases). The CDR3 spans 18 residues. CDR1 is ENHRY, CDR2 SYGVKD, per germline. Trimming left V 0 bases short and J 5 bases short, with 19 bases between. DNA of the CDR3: TGTGCCATCAGTGAGTCGACTCCAGCGCTCAGAGGGACCGGGGAGCTGTTTTTT. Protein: CAISESTPALRGTGELFF.

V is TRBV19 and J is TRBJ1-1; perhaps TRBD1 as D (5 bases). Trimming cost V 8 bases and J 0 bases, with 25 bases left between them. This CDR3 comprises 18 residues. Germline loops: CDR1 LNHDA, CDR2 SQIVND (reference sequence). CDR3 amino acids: CASLLTGREKGMNTEAFF. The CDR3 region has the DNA TGTGCCAGTTTACTCACGGGCAGGGAAAAAGGTATGAACACTGAAGCTTTCTTT.

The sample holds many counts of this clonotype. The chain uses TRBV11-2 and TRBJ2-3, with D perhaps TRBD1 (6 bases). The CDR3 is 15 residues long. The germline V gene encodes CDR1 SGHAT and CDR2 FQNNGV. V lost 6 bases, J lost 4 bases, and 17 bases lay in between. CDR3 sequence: CASSLDRLFADTQYF. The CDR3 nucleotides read TGTGCCAGCAGTTTGGACAGATTGTTCGCAGATACGCAGTATTTT.

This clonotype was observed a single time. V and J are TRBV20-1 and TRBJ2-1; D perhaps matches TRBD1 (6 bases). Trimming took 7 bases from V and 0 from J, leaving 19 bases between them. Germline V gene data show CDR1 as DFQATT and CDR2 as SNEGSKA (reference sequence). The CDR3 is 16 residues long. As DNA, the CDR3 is TGCAGTGGCCCACTGGGGGCCTACATCTCCTACAATGAGCAGTTCTTC. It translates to CSGPLGAYISYNEQFF.

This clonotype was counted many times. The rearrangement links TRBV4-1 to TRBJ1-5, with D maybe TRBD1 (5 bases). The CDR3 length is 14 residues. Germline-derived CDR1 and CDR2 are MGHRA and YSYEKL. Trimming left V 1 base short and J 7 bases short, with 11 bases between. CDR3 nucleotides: TGCGCCAGCAGCCAAGGCAGGGTAAAACAGCCCCAGCATTTT. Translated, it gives CASSQGRVKQPQHF.

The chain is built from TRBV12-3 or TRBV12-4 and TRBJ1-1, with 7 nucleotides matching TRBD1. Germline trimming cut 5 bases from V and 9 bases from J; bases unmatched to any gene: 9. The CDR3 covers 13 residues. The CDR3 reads CASSPRSDRKAFF. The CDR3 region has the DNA TGTGCCAGCAGTCCAAGATCGGACAGGAAAGCTTTCTTT.

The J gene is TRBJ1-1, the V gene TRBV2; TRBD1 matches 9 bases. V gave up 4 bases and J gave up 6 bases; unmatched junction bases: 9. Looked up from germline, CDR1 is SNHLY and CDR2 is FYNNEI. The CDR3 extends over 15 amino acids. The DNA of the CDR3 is TGTGCCAGCAGTGGGCGGGACAGGGTGGTACCTGAAGCTTTCTTT. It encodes CASSGRDRVVPEAFF.

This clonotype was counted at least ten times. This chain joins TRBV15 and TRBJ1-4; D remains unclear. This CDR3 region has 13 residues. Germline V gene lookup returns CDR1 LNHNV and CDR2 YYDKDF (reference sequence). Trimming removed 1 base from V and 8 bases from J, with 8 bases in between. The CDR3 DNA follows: TGTGCCACCAGCAGAGTTTCTCGCGAAAAACTGTTTTTT. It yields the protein CATSRVSREKLFF.

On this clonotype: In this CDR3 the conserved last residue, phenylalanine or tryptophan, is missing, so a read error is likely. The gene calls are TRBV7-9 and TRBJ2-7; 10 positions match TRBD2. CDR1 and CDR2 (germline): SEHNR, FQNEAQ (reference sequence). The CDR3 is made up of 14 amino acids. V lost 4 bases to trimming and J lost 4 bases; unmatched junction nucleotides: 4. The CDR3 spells CASSSSGGAYEQYS. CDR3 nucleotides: TGTGCCAGCAGCTCAAGCGGGGGGGCTTACGAGCAGTACTCC.

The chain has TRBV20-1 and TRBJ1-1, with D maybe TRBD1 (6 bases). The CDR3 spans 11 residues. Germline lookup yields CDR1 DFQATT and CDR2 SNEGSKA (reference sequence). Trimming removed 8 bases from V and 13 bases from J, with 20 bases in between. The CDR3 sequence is CSQESGTKFFF. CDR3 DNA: TGCAGTCAAGAATCCGGGACAAAGTTTTTCTTT.

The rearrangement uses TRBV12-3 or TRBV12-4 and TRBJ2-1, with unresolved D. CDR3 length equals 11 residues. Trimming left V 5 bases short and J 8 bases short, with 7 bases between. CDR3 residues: CASSQLDEQFF. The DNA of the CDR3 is TGTGCCAGCAGTCAGCTAGATGAGCAGTTCTTC.

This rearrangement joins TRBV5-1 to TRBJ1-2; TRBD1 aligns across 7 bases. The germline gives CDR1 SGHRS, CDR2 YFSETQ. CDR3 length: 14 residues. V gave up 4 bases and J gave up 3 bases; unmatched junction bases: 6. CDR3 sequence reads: CASSPAGTDYGYTF. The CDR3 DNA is TGCGCCAGCAGCCCCGCCGGGACAGACTATGGCTACACCTTC.

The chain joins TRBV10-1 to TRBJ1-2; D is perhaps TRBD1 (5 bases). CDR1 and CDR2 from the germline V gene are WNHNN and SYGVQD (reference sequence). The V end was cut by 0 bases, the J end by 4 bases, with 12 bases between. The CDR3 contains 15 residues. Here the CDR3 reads CASSESIWTPYGYTF. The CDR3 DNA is TGCGCCAGCAGTGAGTCGATCTGGACACCCTATGGCTACACCTTC.

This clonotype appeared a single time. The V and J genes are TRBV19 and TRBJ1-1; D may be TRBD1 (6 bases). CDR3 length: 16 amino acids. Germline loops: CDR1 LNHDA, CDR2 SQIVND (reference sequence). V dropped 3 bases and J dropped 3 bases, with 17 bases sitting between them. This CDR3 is CASSIWGGGRDTEAFF. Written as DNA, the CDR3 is TGTGCCAGTAGTATCTGGGGTGGGGGGCGTGACACTGAAGCTTTCTTT.

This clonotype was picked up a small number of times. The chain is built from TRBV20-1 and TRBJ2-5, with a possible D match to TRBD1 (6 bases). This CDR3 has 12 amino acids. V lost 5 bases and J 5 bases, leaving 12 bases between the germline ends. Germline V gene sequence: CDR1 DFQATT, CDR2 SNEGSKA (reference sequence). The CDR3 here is CSARERGETQYF. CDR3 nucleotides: TGCAGTGCTCGCGAGAGGGGGGAGACCCAGTACTTC.

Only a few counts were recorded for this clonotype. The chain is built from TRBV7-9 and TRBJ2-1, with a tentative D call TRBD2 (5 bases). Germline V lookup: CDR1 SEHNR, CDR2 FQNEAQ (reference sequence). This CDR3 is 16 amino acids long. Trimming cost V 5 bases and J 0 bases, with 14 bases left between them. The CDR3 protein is CASSPVSGHSYNEQFF. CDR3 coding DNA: TGTGCCAGCAGCCCCGTGAGCGGCCACTCCTACAATGAGCAGTTCTTC. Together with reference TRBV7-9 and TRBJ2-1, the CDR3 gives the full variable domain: DTGVSQNPRHKITKRGQNVTFRCDPISEHNRLYWYRQTLGQGPEFLTYFQNEAQLEKSRLLSDRFSAERPKGSFSTLEIQRTEQGDSAMYLCASSPVSGHSYNEQFFGPGTRLTVL.